Listed here are 5 T cell receptor beta chains from one sample, sequenced in a study of CD8 T cells in Susac syndrome (dated by TCRdb to between 2018 and 2021). Library preparation used the immunoSEQ multiplex PCR assay. RNA was extracted using the RNeasy kit, and roughly 0.45 to 1 ug of the RNA was reverse transcribed with random hexamers. TCRdb reanalyzed the raw reads on its own, using fastp at Q25 for trimming and MiXCR for clone calling, and kept in-frame beta chains. All rows with the same CDR3 protein become a single entry with the most common DNA and genes. The sample table contains about 130,000 distinct CDR3 sequences; only one count was recorded for roughly 94% of them. The top ten hold about 0.12% of the sample. Sequenced material: CD4+ T cells from PBMCs. The receptor source for this set is a human donor with multiple sclerosis.

This rearrangement joins TRBV6-5 to TRBJ2-7; weak D call: TRBD2 (6 bases). The CDR3 is made up of 15 amino acids. V was shortened by 6 bases and J by 0 bases, with 15 bases between the two germline ends. Germline V gives CDR1 MNHEY, CDR2 SVGAGI. In DNA, the CDR3 is TGTGCCAGCAGCTCGCAGGGACTTGACTCCTACGAGCAGTACTTC. It encodes CASSSQGLDSYEQYF.

This clonotype was observed once. V gene TRBV7-2 combines with J gene TRBJ1-5; D unresolved. The CDR3 spans 12 residues. V lost 3 bases, J lost 10 bases, and 10 bases lay in between. CDR1 and CDR2 (germline): SGHTA, FQGNSA. The CDR3 reads CASSFKDAPQHF. DNA of the CDR3: TGTGCCAGCAGCTTCAAGGACGCCCCCCAGCATTTT.

This clonotype was detected a few times. The genes are TRBV3-1 and TRBJ2-7, with no clear D. The germline gives CDR1 LGHDT, CDR2 YNNKEL (reference sequence). Trimming shortened V by 4 bases and J by 1 base, and 5 bases separated the two germline ends. The CDR3 totals 12 residues. The CDR3 protein is CASSPASYEQYF. Written as DNA, the CDR3 is TGTGCCAGCAGCCCTGCATCCTACGAGCAGTACTTC.

This clonotype occurred a few times. This chain links TRBV6-2 or TRBV6-3 with TRBJ2-7, with 8 bases aligning to TRBD1. CDR1 and CDR2 (germline): MNHEY, SVGEGT. V gave up 6 bases and J gave up 0 bases; unmatched junction bases: 7. The CDR3 has 15 amino acids. CDR3 protein: CASSLDRANSYEQYF. The CDR3 region has the DNA TGTGCCAGCAGCCTGGACAGGGCGAACTCCTACGAGCAGTACTTC.

This chain connects TRBV2 to TRBJ1-2; no definite D call. The germline CDR1 and CDR2 sequences are SNHLY and FYNNEI. Trimming shortened V by 9 bases and J by 0 bases, and 14 bases separated the two germline ends. The CDR3 length is 14 residues. For the CDR3, the DNA is TGTGCCAGTTCGCGCGACGGTGCTAACTATGGCTACACCTTC. Translation gives CASSRDGANYGYTF.